The 26 T cell receptor beta chains below were found in one sample sequenced in a study of cytomegalovirus exposure and HLA in healthy donors. Some clones are missing from TCRdb's copy, which holds only in-frame ones; the method was immunoSEQ multiplex PCR. The table shows tens of thousands of clones, with approximately 95% occurring only once. Sequenced material: PBMCs. The source is a woman aged 25 to 45 in good health and CMV-seropositive.

The J gene is TRBJ2-7, the V gene TRBV18; 7 bases are shared with TRBD1. This CDR3 comprises 13 residues. V gave up 5 bases and J gave up 5 bases; unmatched junction bases: 6. CDR1 is KGHSH, CDR2 LQKENI, per germline. CDR3 sequence reads: CASSGKDRDEQYF. CDR3 sequence (DNA): TGTGCCAGCTCAGGGAAAGACAGGGACGAGCAGTACTTC.

This rearrangement joins TRBV29-1 to TRBJ2-5; no clear D gene. Trimming stripped 2 bases from V and 0 bases from J, with 4 bases between. Germline loops: CDR1 SQVTM, CDR2 ANQGSEA. The CDR3 consists of 12 residues. CDR3 sequence: CSVETNQETQYF. CDR3 nucleotide sequence: TGCAGCGTTGAAACAAACCAAGAGACCCAGTACTTC.

V usage is TRBV6-1 and J usage is TRBJ1-4; D gene ambiguous. Trimming removed 2 bases at V and 7 bases at J, with 11 bases between. CDR3 size: 14 residues. CDR1 and CDR2 from the germline V gene are MNHNS and SASEGT. CDR3 in DNA: TGTGCCAGCAGTGAACGACCGACGGGTGAAAAACTGTTTTTT. Translated: CASSERPTGEKLFF.

The CDR3 sequence is CASSLVARNEQFF. In DNA form, the CDR3 reads TGTGCCAGCAGCTTAGTGGCACGCAATGAGCAGTTCTTC. This sequence joins TRBV5-4 and TRBJ2-1; D gene ambiguous. The length of the CDR3 is 13 residues. Germline V CDR1 and CDR2: SGHNT, YYREEE (reference sequence). Trimming took off 2 bases at V and 6 bases at J, with 9 bases between the two ends.

This clone is a singleton in its sample. The V and J genes are TRBV4-1 and TRBJ2-5; D is ambiguous. Trimming shortened V by 0 bases and J by 4 bases, and 9 bases separated the two germline ends. The CDR3 is 14 residues long. Germline-derived CDR1 and CDR2 are MGHRA and YSYEKL. The DNA of the CDR3 is TGCGCCAGCAGCCAAGATGAGATTGCAGAGACCCAGTACTTC. Residues: CASSQDEIAETQYF.

The chain couples TRBV20-1 to TRBJ2-7; D is ambiguous. This CDR3 is 11 amino acids long. V was trimmed by 2 bases and J by 3 bases, leaving 5 bases between them. Looked up from germline, CDR1 is DFQATT and CDR2 is SNEGSKA (reference sequence). CDR3 protein: CSARPSYEQYF. In DNA form, the CDR3 reads TGCAGTGCTAGACCCAGCTACGAGCAGTACTTC.

This chain uses TRBV28 with TRBJ1-4; TRBD1 aligns across 8 bases. The CDR3 runs 17 residues. Germline V CDR1 and CDR2: MDHEN, SYDVKM. V trimming: 3 bases; J trimming: 7 bases; junction bases outside the gene matches: 13. The CDR3 is CASSFDSLTGVSEKLFF. CDR3 nucleotide sequence: TGTGCCAGCAGTTTTGACTCATTGACAGGGGTCTCTGAAAAACTGTTTTTT.

The chain carries TRBV30 and TRBJ2-7; a weak D match, TRBD1 (6 bases). CDR3 length: 15 residues. CDR1 and CDR2 from the germline V gene are GTSNPN and SVGIG (reference sequence). V was trimmed by 0 bases and J by 0 bases, leaving 12 bases between them. CDR3 DNA sequence: TGTGCCTGGAGTGTGCCGGGACACAGCTCCTACGAGCAGTACTTC. Translating gives CAWSVPGHSSYEQYF. Full variable domain (remainder filled in from reference TRBV30 and TRBJ2-7): SQTIHQWPATLVQPVGSPLSLECTVEGTSNPNLYWYRQAAGRGLQLLFYSVGIGQISSEVPQNLSASRPQDRQFILSSKKLLLSDSGFYLCAWSVPGHSSYEQYFGPGTRLTVT.

This chain connects TRBV29-1 to TRBJ2-7; TRBD2 aligns across 8 bases. Germline CDR1 is SQVTM and CDR2 is ANQGSEA. J lost 3 bases, V lost 2 bases, and 3 bases had no gene match. There are 13 residues in the CDR3. CDR3 region: CSVESSGGYEQYF. The CDR3 region has the DNA TGCAGCGTTGAAAGCAGCGGGGGCTACGAGCAGTACTTC.

CDR3 sequence: CASSLRRDRFPSYNEQFF. The CDR3 nucleotides are TGTGCCAGCAGCTTACGCCGAGACAGGTTTCCCTCCTACAATGAGCAGTTCTTC. This chain connects TRBV7-7 to TRBJ2-1, with D tentatively TRBD1 (6 bases). The germline V gene encodes CDR1 SSHAT and CDR2 FNYEAQ (reference sequence). This CDR3 spans 18 amino acids. V gave up 2 bases and J gave up 0 bases, with 17 bases separating them.

The chain employs TRBV10-3 and TRBJ2-5, with D perhaps TRBD2 (6 bases). The CDR3 loop spans 13 amino acids. Between the trimmed V and J ends, which lost 6 bases and 0 bases, there was a span of 8 bases. CDR1 is ENHRY, CDR2 SYGVKD, per germline. CDR3 amino acids: CAISRTNQETQYF. The CDR3 DNA reads as TGTGCCATCAGCCGGACTAACCAAGAGACCCAGTACTTC.

The V call is TRBV18, the J call TRBJ1-2, with a tentative D call TRBD1 (6 bases). Germline V gene lookup returns CDR1 KGHSH and CDR2 LQKENI. Trimming removed 3 bases from V and 4 bases from J, with 15 bases in between. This CDR3 region has 15 residues. The CDR3 is CASSPVEDRPYGYTF. CDR3 nucleotides: TGTGCCAGCTCACCCGTTGAAGACAGGCCCTATGGCTACACCTTC. Full variable domain (remainder filled in from reference TRBV18 and TRBJ1-2): NAGVMQNPRHLVRRRGQEARLRCSPMKGHSHVYWYRQLPEEGLKFMVYLQKENIIDESGMPKERFSAEFPKEGPSILRIQQVVRGDSAAYFCASSPVEDRPYGYTFGSGTRLTVV.

This chain joins TRBV6-1 and TRBJ1-2; TRBD1 aligns across 8 bases. V was pared by 3 bases and J by 0 bases, with 3 bases of the junction left unmatched. The CDR3 runs 15 residues. CDR1 is MNHNS and CDR2 is SASEGT in the germline V gene. CDR3 region: CASSDRGLANYGYTF. The CDR3 coding sequence is TGTGCCAGCAGTGACAGGGGGCTAGCTAACTATGGCTACACCTTC.

The chain employs TRBV7-3 and TRBJ1-2; TRBD1 matches 7 bases. The CDR3 sequence is 17 residues long. Per the germline V gene, CDR1 is SGHTA and CDR2 is FQGTGA. J lost 0 bases, V lost 4 bases, and 11 bases had no gene match. As DNA, the CDR3 is TGTGCCAGCAGCTCCTGGGACAGAAGAAACTCTAACTATGGCTACACCTTC. Amino acids: CASSSWDRRNSNYGYTF.

The J gene is TRBJ1-2, the V gene TRBV6-5, with 7 bases fitting TRBD1. Trimming took 6 bases from V and 6 from J; bases not matched to a gene: 7. The CDR3 spans 13 residues. Per germline, CDR1 MNHEY and CDR2 SVGAGI. The CDR3 DNA reads TGTGCCAGCAGCCGCACAGGGGTGGATGGCTACACCTTC. Protein sequence: CASSRTGVDGYTF.

The CDR3 coding sequence is TGTGCCAGCAGTGGTAGGGACAGGGGAATCTACGAGCAGTACTTC. Translating gives CASSGRDRGIYEQYF. V and J are TRBV6-1 and TRBJ2-7; TRBD1 matches 10 bases. Germline assignment: CDR1 MNHNS and CDR2 SASEGT. The CDR3 contains 15 residues. After removal of 4 bases from V and 3 bases from J, the junction contained 6 bases not matched to a gene.

This chain uses TRBV27 with TRBJ1-3, with 12 bases lining up with TRBD1. J gave up 0 bases and V 6 bases, and 9 bases lay outside the gene matches. The CDR3 has 18 amino acids. Per the germline V gene, CDR1 is MNHEY and CDR2 is SMNVEV (reference sequence). Written as DNA, the CDR3 is TGTGCCAGCAGACCGGGACAGGGGGCCCATAGCTCTGGAAACACCATATATTTT. Translating it yields CASRPGQGAHSSGNTIYF.

The J gene is TRBJ2-3, the V gene TRBV30; no definite D call. Per the germline V gene, CDR1 is GTSNPN and CDR2 is SVGIG (reference sequence). V shed 0 bases and J shed 7 bases, with 8 bases lying between them. This CDR3 is built from 12 residues. The CDR3 DNA reads as TGTGCCTGGAGTGTATCCGGTTATACGCAGTATTTT. Translation: CAWSVSGYTQYF.

CDR3 amino acids: CAWSPVRTQGARGYTF. In nucleotides, the CDR3 is TGTGCCTGGAGTCCCGTTCGAACACAGGGGGCGCGTGGCTACACCTTC. V and J are TRBV30 and TRBJ1-2; TRBD1 aligns across 9 bases. From germline, CDR1 is GTSNPN and CDR2 SVGIG (reference sequence). The CDR3 spans 16 residues. V trimming: 2 bases; J trimming: 7 bases; junction bases outside the gene matches: 14.

The chain joins TRBV11-2 to TRBJ2-3; the match to TRBD2 covers 8 bases. The trim removed 2 bases at V and 2 bases at J, leaving 9 bases unmatched. The CDR3 contains 17 residues. Germline V gene sequence: CDR1 SGHAT, CDR2 FQNNGV. This CDR3 is CASSLSGLALDTDTQYF. The CDR3 nucleotides are TGTGCCAGCAGCTTATCAGGACTAGCCCTTGACACAGATACGCAGTATTTT.

The CDR3 DNA follows: TGTGCCAGCAGCGCAGGACAGTCCACAGATACGCAGTATTTT. It yields the protein CASSAGQSTDTQYF. V is TRBV9 and J is TRBJ2-3; maybe TRBD1 (6 bases). Germline V gives CDR1 SGDLS, CDR2 YYNGEE. V lost 3 bases to trimming and J lost 2 bases, with 10 bases between them. The CDR3 sequence is 14 residues long.

This clone was counted a few times. The chain recombines TRBV10-3 with TRBJ2-7; D might be TRBD2 (6 bases). Trimming stripped 10 bases from V and 5 bases from J, with 18 bases between. The CDR3 runs to 13 residues. The germline CDR1 and CDR2 sequences are ENHRY and SYGVKD. The CDR3 DNA reads as TGTGCCAGCCAGCAGGGAGGACTTGACGAGCAGTACTTC. It codes for CASQQGGLDEQYF.

The V call is TRBV6-6, the J call TRBJ2-5, with unresolved D. Germline-derived CDR1 and CDR2 are MNHNY and SVGAGI (reference sequence). The CDR3 totals 12 residues. V gave up 0 bases and J gave up 5 bases, with 4 bases separating them. CDR3 sequence reads: CASSYSAETQYF. The CDR3 nucleotides read TGTGCCAGCAGTTACTCAGCGGAGACCCAGTACTTC.

DNA for the CDR3: TGTGCCTGGAGTGTACTTGGAAAACTGTTTTTT. Its protein is CAWSVLGKLFF. This chain uses TRBV30 with TRBJ1-4; the D is unclear. V was pared by 0 bases and J by 10 bases, with 6 bases between. Germline CDR1 reads GTSNPN; CDR2 reads SVGIG (reference sequence). This CDR3 comprises 11 residues. The full variable domain, in which reference TRBV30 and TRBJ1-4 provide the parts outside the CDR3, is SQTIHQWPATLVQPVGSPLSLECTVEGTSNPNLYWYRQAAGRGLQLLFYSVGIGQISSEVPQNLSASRPQDRQFILSSKKLLLSDSGFYLCAWSVLGKLFFGSGTQLSVL.

This chain joins TRBV10-3 and TRBJ2-5; D ambiguous. There are 13 residues in the CDR3. The V and J ends lost 4 bases and 5 bases respectively, with 11 bases between them. The germline V gene has CDR1 ENHRY and CDR2 SYGVKD. The CDR3 nucleotides are TGTGCCATCAGTGGTTTCGACGGGGAGACCCAGTACTTC. Protein sequence: CAISGFDGETQYF.

The chain links TRBV4-3 to TRBJ2-1; D call uncertain. V was trimmed by 1 base and J by 7 bases, leaving 8 bases between them. The germline CDR1 and CDR2 sequences are LGHNA and YSLEER. There are 13 residues in the CDR3. CDR3 coding DNA: TGCGCCAGCAGCCAAGTGGTAGAAAATGAGCAGTTCTTC. Its translation is CASSQVVENEQFF.